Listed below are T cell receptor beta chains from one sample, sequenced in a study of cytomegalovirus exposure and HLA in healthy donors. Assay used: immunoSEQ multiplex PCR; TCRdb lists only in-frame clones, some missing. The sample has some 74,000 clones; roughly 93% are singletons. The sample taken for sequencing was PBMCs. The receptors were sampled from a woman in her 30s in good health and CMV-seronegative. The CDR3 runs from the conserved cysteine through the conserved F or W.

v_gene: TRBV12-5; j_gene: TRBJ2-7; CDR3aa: CASVLAPGTEYEQYF
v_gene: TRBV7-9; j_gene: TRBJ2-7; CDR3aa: CASSLDGVIDEQYF
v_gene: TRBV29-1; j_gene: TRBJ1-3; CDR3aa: CSVETGMNLGNTIYF
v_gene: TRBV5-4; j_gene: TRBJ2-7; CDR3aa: CASSLGLARNEQYF
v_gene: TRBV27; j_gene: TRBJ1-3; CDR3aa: CASSRGTSGNTIYF
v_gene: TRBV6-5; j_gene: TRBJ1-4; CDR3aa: CASSYRGQSEKLFF
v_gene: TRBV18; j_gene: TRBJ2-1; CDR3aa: CASSPMGQYNEQFF
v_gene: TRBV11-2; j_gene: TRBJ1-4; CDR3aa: CASSPLTGPTFWGNEKLFF
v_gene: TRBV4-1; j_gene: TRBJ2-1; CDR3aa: CASSQALGGAGIRTYNEQFF
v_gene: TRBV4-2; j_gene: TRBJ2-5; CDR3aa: CASSQERWETQYF
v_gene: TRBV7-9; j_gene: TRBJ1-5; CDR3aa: CASSSLGPGPQHF
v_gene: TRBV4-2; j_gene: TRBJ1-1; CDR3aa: CASSHRGVTEAFF
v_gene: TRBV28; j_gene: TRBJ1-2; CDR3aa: CASSLSPVYYGYTF
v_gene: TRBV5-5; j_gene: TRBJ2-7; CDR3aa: CASSVIREQYF
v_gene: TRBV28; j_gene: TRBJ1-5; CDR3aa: CASKNLRDRGADWSQPQHF
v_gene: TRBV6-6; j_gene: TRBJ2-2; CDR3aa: CASSGLAENTGELFF
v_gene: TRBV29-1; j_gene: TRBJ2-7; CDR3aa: CSAQGGGEQYF
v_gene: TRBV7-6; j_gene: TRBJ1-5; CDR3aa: CASSWTTGGWCQPQHF
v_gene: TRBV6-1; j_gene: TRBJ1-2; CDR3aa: CASREQAMSYGYTF
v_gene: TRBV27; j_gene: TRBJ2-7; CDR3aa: CASSPSGGSSYEQYF
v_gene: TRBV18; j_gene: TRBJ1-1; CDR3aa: CASSIQGVGSEAFF
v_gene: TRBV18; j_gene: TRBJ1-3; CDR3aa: CASSQTEGGNTIYF
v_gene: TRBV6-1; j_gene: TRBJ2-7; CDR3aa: CASSPEWAEQYF
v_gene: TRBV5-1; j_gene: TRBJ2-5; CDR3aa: CASSDNRGGETQYF
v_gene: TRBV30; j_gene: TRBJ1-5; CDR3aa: CAWSPPDRDYQPQHF
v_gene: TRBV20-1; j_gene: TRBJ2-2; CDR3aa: CSASGRGELFF
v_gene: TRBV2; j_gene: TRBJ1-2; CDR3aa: CASSEISDRVGGYTF
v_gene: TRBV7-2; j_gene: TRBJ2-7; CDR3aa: CASSPQTGSAQYF
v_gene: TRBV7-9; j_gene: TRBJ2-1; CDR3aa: CASSAKPTGISYNEQFF
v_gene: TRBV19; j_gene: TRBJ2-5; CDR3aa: CASSTWGVVSQETQYF
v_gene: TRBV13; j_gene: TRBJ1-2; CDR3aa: CASSLSGYYGYTF
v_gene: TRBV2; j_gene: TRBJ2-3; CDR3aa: CASSKGLAGEADTQYF
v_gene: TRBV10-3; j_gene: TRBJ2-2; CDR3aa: CAISASLAGKTGELFF
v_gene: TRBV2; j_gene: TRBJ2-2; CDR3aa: CASSDYPSGTGELFF
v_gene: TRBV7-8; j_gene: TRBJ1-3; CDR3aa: CASSLETAFSGNTIYF
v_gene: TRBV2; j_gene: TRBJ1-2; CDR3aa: CASSASGTGVHGYTF
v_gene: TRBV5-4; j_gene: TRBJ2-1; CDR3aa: CASSLEGRYEQFF
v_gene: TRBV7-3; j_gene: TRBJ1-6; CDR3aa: CASSLRGTSSPLHF
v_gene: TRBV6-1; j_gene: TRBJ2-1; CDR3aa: CASRTGVASDEQFF
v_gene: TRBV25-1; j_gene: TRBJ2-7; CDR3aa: CATSSGQGAGQYF
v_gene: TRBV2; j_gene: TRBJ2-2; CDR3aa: CASSAANTGELFF
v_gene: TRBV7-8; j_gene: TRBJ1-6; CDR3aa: CASSLLTGGSSYNSPLHF
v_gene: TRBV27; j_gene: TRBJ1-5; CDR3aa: CASSFFSQGGDQPQHF
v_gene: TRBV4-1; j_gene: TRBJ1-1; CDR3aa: CASSRGQGDTEAFF
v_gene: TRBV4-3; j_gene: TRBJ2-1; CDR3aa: CASSQDRALGHPYNEQFF